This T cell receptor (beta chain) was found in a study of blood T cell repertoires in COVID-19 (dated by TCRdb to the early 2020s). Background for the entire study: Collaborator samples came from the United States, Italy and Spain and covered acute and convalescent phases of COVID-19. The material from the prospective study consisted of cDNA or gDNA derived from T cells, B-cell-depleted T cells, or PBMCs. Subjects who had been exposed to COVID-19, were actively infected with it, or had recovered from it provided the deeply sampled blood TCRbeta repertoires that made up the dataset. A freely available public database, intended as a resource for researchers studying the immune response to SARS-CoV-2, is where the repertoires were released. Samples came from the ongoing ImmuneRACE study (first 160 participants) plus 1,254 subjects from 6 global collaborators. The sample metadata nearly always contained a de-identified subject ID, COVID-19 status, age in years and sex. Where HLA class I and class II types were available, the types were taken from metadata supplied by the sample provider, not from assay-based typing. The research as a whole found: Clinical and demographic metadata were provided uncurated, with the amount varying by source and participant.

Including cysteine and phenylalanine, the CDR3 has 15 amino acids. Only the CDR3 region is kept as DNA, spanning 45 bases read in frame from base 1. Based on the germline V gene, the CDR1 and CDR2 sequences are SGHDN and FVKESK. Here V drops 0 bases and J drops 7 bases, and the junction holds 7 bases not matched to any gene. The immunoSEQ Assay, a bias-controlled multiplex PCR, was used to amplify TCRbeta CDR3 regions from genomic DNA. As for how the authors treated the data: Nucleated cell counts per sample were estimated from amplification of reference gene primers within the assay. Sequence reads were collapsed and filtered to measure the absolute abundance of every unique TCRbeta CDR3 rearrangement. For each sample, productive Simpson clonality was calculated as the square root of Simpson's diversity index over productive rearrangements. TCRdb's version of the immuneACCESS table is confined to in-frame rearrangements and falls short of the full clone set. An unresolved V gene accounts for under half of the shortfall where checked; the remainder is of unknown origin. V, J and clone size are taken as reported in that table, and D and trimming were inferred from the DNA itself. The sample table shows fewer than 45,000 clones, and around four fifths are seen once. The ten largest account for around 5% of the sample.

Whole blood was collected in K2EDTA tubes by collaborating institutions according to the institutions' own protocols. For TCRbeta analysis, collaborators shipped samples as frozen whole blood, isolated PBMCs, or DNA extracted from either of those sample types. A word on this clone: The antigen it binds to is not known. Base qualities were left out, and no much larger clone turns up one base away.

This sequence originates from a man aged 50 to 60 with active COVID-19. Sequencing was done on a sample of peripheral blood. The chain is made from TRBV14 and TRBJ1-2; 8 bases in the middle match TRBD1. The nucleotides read TGTGCCAGCAGCCAAGATTCAGGGGGCTGGGGTGGCTACACCTTC. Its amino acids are CASSQDSGGWGGYTF.